Below, one T cell receptor (beta chain) is given with its context. Its antigen is undetermined. These data come from a study of identical twins. Whole-study findings and limits: Researchers reported weaker excess twin sharing in beta out-of-frame sequences. Memory repertoires showed no such pattern, whereas abundant cord blood beta clonotypes carried fewer insertions. Alpha sequences that were out-of-frame and twin-shared showed an excess of low generation probability.

The V gene end was trimmed by 3 bases and the J gene end by 5 bases; junction bases not matched to a gene: 4. The CDR3 contains 13 residues. CDR1 DFQATT and CDR2 SNEGSKA come from the germline V gene (reference sequence). Template switching, a step in the protocol, added a universal primer site, and cDNA carried unique molecular identifiers. TCRdb analysed the 5' RACE reads with MiXCR anew, one entry per CDR3 protein. The sample includes 1.5 million to 2 million distinct CDR3 sequences, under 35% seen only once; the top ten take approximately 0.25%. The rearrangement uses TRBV20-1 and TRBJ2-1; TRBD2 matches at 7 bases. The sequence was obtained from a newborn girl in good health. The sample was cord blood. The CDR3 region has the DNA TGCAGTGCTAGCCCTAGCGGCCACAATGAGCAGTTCTTC. Its translation: CSASPSGHNEQFF.